This is a list of T cell receptor beta chains from one sample in a study of blood T cell repertoires in COVID-19. Produced via immunoSEQ multiplex PCR; TCRdb's table is partial and in-frame only. The table shows some 150,000 clones, with about four fifths occurring only once. The specimen sequenced was peripheral blood. The source is a woman older than 75 with acute or convalescent COVID-19. Each CDR3 is given with its conserved first and last residue. The D gene is left open where the match is weak. Clone size is shown for a subset of rows, as once, few, many or a class of expanded clone.

CASGSTFTLAGSYNEQFF,TGTGCTAGTGGTTCGACCTTTACACTAGCGGGGTCCTACAATGAGCAGTTCTTC,.,TRBV12-5,TRBD2,TRBJ2-1
CASSQGRATNEKLFF,TGTGCCAGCAGCCAAGGGCGGGCAACTAATGAAAAACTGTTTTTT,.,TRBV4-2,.,TRBJ1-4
CASSPYSNQPQHF,TGTGCCAGCAGCCCCTATAGCAATCAGCCCCAGCATTTT,.,TRBV6-6,.,TRBJ1-5
CASSIGGQGFQETQYF,TGTGCCAGTAGTATAGGGGGACAGGGGTTCCAAGAGACCCAGTACTTC,.,TRBV19,TRBD1,TRBJ2-5
CASSDGGESHGYTF,TGTGCCAGCAGCGACGGAGGGGAAAGCCATGGCTACACCTTC,.,TRBV6-5,.,TRBJ1-2
CASSETGIYEQYF,TGTGCCAGCAGTGAAACAGGGATCTACGAGCAGTACTTC,.,TRBV2,.,TRBJ2-7
CATSADRATNEKLFF,TGTGCCACAAGCGCGGACAGGGCAACTAATGAAAAACTGTTTTTT,.,TRBV19,TRBD1,TRBJ1-4
CASSLLPVRNTEAFF,TGTGCCAGCAGCTTACTTCCGGTCCGGAACACTGAAGCTTTCTTT,few,TRBV7-3,.,TRBJ1-1
CASSLDTGGSRSPLHF,TGCGCCAGCAGCTTGGATACTGGGGGCAGTAGGTCACCCCTCCACTTT,few,TRBV5-1,.,TRBJ1-6
CASSAKPGQGPREQYF,TGCGCCAGCAGCGCAAAGCCGGGACAGGGGCCAAGGGAGCAGTACTTC,.,TRBV5-1,TRBD1,TRBJ2-7
CASSEVGVITDTQYF,TGTGCCAGCAGTGAAGTCGGGGTAATAACAGATACGCAGTATTTT,.,TRBV6-1,.,TRBJ2-3